This entry concerns a single T cell receptor beta chain. These data are taken from a study of tumor-infiltrating T cells and Merkel cell polyomavirus. Study-wide background: The study examined CD8+ T cells specific for the Merkel cell polyomavirus KLL epitope. Patients received varied, non-standardized chemotherapy, radiation and immunotherapies.

All patients' tumors stained robustly positive for Merkel cell polyomavirus Large T antigen by immunohistochemistry. V shed 4 bases, J shed 6 bases, and the junction held 13 bases outside the gene matches. The CDR3 sequence is 16 residues long. Per the germline V gene, CDR1 is LGHNA and CDR2 is YNFKEQ. Sequenced by immunoSEQ multiplex PCR; TCRdb stores in-frame clones only, minus some. The sample has around 25,000 clones, around nine tenths seen once. Sequencing input: lymph node tissue. This receptor was taken from a middle-aged man with Merkel cell carcinoma. The gene calls are TRBV4-2 and TRBJ2-7, with 9 bases that match TRBD2. Here the CDR3 DNA reads TGTGCCAGCAGCCCTAGCGGGGACTATACCCTGCGCGAGCAGTACTTC. Amino acid sequence: CASSPSGDYTLREQYF.